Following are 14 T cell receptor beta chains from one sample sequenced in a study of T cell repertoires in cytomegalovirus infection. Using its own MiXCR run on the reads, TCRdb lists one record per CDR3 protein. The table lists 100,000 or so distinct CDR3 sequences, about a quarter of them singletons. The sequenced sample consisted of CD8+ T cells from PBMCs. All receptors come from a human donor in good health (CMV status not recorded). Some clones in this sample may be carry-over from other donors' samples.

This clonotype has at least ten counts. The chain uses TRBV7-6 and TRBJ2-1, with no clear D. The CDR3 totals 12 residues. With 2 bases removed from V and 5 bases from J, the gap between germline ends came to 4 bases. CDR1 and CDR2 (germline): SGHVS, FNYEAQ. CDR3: CASSLRDNEQFF. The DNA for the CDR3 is TGTGCCAGCAGCTTAAGGGACAATGAGCAGTTCTTC.

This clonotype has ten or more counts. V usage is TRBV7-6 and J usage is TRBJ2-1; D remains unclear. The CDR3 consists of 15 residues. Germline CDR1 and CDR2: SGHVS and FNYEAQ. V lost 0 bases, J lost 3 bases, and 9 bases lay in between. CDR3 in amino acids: CASSLAVTGYNEQFF. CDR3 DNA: TGTGCCAGCAGCTTAGCGGTGACTGGCTACAATGAGCAGTTCTTC.

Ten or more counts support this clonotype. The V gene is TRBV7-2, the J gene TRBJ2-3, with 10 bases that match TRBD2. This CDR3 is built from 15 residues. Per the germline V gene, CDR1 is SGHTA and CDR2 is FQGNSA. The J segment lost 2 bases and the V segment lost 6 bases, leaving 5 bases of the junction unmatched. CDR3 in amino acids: CASRSSGGPTDTQYF. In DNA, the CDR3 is TGTGCCAGCAGATCTAGCGGGGGACCCACAGATACGCAGTATTTT. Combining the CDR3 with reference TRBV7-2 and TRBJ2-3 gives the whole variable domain GAGVSQSPSNKVTEKGKDVELRCDPISGHTALYWYRQSLGQGLEFLIYFQGNSAPDKSGLPSDRFSAERTGGSVSTLTIQRTQQEDSAVYLCASRSSGGPTDTQYFGPGTRLTVL.

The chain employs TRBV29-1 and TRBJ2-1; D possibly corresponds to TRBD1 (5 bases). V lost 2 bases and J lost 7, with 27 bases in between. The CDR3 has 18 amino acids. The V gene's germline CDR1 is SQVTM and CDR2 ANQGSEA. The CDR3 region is CSVENLSGHQISINEQFF. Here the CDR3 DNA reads TGCAGCGTTGAAAACCTCTCCGGACACCAGATAAGCATAAATGAGCAGTTCTTC.

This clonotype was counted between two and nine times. In DNA, the CDR3 is TGCGCCAGCAGCCAGGGAAGGGGAAACGAGCAGTACTTC. Translation gives CASSQGRGNEQYF. The gene calls are TRBV4-1 and TRBJ2-7; D is possibly TRBD1 (5 bases). The germline gives CDR1 MGHRA, CDR2 YSYEKL. This CDR3 region has 13 residues. V was pared by 3 bases and J by 5 bases, with 11 bases between.

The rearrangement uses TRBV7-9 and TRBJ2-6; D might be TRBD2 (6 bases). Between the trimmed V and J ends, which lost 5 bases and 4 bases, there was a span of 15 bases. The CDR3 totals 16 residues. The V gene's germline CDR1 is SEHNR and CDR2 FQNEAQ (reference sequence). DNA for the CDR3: TGTGCCAGCAGCCCCCTTCTCGGGGGAGGGGCCAACGTCCTGACTTTC. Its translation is CASSPLLGGGANVLTF. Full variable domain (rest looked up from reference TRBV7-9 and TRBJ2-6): DTGVSQNPRHKITKRGQNVTFRCDPISEHNRLYWYRQTLGQGPEFLTYFQNEAQLEKSRLLSDRFSAERPKGSFSTLEIQRTEQGDSAMYLCASSPLLGGGANVLTFGAGSRLTVL.

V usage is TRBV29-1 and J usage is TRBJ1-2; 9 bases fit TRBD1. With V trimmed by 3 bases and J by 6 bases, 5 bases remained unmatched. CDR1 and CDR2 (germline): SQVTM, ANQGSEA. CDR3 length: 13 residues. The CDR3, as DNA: TGCAGCGTTGACTCGGGACAGGGAAATGGCTACACCTTC. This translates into CSVDSGQGNGYTF.

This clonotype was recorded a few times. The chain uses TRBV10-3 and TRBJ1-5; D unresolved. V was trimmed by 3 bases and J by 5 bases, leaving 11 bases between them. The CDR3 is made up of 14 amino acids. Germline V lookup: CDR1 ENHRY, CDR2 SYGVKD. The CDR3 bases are TGTGCCATCAGTGATGGGCAGTTCGATCAGCCCCAGCATTTT. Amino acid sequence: CAISDGQFDQPQHF.

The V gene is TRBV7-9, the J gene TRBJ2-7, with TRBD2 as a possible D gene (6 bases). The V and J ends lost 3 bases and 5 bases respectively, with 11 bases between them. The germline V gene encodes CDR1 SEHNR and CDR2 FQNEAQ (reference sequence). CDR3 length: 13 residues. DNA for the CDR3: TGTGCCAGCAGCTTCGGAGGGAGCCACGAGCAGTACTTC. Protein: CASSFGGSHEQYF.

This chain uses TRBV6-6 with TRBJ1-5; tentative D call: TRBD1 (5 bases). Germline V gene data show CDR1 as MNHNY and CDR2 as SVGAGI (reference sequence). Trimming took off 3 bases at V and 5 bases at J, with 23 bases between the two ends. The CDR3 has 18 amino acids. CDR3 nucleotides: TGTGCCAGCAGTTATAACGACTTGGGGGGATTAAGGGATCAGCCCCAGCATTTT. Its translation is CASSYNDLGGLRDQPQHF.

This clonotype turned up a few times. CDR3 in amino acids: CSARDYRGNTEAFF. CDR3 bases: TGCAGTGCTAGAGATTACAGGGGGAACACTGAAGCTTTCTTT. V gene TRBV20-1 combines with J gene TRBJ1-1; 7 positions match TRBD1. J was trimmed by 1 base and V by 0 bases; bases with no gene match: 2. CDR1 is DFQATT and CDR2 is SNEGSKA in the germline V gene (reference sequence). The CDR3 has 14 amino acids.

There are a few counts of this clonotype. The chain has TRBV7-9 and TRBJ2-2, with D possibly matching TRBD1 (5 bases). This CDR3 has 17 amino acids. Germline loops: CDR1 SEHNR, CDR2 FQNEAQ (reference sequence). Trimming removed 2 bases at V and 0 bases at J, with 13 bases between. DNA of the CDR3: TGTGCCAGCAGCTTACCCGACAGTGGCGCGAACACCGGGGAGCTGTTTTTT. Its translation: CASSLPDSGANTGELFF.

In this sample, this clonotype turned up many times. In DNA form, the CDR3 reads TGTGCCAGCAGCTTAGCTGGGCAAGATACGCAGTATTTT. It yields the protein CASSLAGQDTQYF. J is TRBJ2-3 and V is TRBV7-2; D gene uncertain. The CDR3 totals 13 residues. In germline, CDR1 is SGHTA, CDR2 FQGNSA. V shed 0 bases and J shed 5 bases, with 6 bases lying between them.

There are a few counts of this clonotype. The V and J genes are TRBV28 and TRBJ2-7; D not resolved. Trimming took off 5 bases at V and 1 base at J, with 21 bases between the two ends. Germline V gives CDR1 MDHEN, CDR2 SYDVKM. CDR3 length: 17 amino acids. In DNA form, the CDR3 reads TGTGCCAGCAGTCCGCTTATCCGGGTAGGGCTGTCCTACGAGCAGTACTTC. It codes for CASSPLIRVGLSYEQYF.